This passage covers 9 T cell receptor beta chains from one sample sequenced in a study of T cell clonotyping in hematopoietic cell transplantation. Produced via immunoSEQ multiplex PCR; TCRdb's table is partial and in-frame only. The data hold 15,000 to 20,000 clones, with approximately 79% observed a single time. The sample consisted of peripheral blood mononuclear cells. These receptors all come from a man in his fifties or sixties in good health. Some clones in this sample may be carry-over from other donors' samples.

This chain connects TRBV5-4 to TRBJ2-3, with D unclear. CDR1 is SGHNT and CDR2 is YYREEE in the germline V gene (reference sequence). Deletions cut 0 bases from V and 5 bases from J, with 7 bases between. The CDR3 spans 13 residues. DNA for the CDR3: TGTGCCAGCAGCTTGGCTGGGGTAGATACGCAGTATTTT. This encodes CASSLAGVDTQYF.

The V and J genes are TRBV2 and TRBJ1-2; maybe TRBD1 (5 bases). Germline CDR1 is SNHLY and CDR2 is FYNNEI. V was pared by 0 bases and J by 8 bases, with 13 bases between. This CDR3 contains 14 residues. CDR3 sequence reads: CASSEARQSGGYTF. DNA for the CDR3: TGTGCCAGCAGTGAAGCCAGACAGTCGGGAGGCTACACCTTC.

This clone was found once. The chain employs TRBV30 and TRBJ2-7; TRBD2 might be the D (6 bases). Germline CDR1 reads GTSNPN; CDR2 reads SVGIG (reference sequence). Deletions cut 5 bases from V and 4 bases from J, with 9 bases between. The CDR3 has 11 residues. The CDR3 loop is CAWAGSYEQYF. CDR3 coding DNA: TGTGCCTGGGCGGGGTCTTACGAGCAGTACTTC.

The chain carries TRBV6-5 and TRBJ2-7; D is perhaps TRBD1 (6 bases). The CDR3 contains 14 residues. Germline V gene lookup returns CDR1 MNHEY and CDR2 SVGAGI. Trimming took 4 bases from V and 2 from J, leaving 12 bases between them. CDR3 in DNA: TGTGCCAGCAGTTTGACAGGTCCAACCTACGAGCAGTACTTC. Translation: CASSLTGPTYEQYF.

Details on this clone: At the DNA level, this CDR3 is encoded by other sequences in the same sample as well. The chain couples TRBV7-9 to TRBJ2-3; possibly TRBD1 for D (5 bases). V was trimmed by 8 bases and J by 2 bases, leaving 14 bases between them. The CDR3 runs to 14 residues. Germline V gene sequence: CDR1 SEHNR, CDR2 FQNEAQ (reference sequence). The CDR3 is CASAPTGNTDTQYF. Written as DNA, the CDR3 is TGTGCCAGCGCTCCCACAGGAAACACAGATACGCAGTATTTT.

The rearrangement links TRBV27 to TRBJ2-5; TRBD1 matches at 11 bases. V was pared by 10 bases and J by 5 bases, with 3 bases of the junction left unmatched. Germline CDR1 MNHEY, CDR2 SMNVEV (reference sequence). The CDR3 extends over 12 amino acids. This CDR3 reads CATGQGAETQYF. The DNA of the CDR3 is TGTGCCACCGGACAGGGGGCCGAGACCCAGTACTTC.

The J gene is TRBJ1-3, the V gene TRBV9; D unclear. This CDR3 comprises 13 residues. V gave up 4 bases and J gave up 0 bases, with 5 bases separating them. Germline V lookup: CDR1 SGDLS, CDR2 YYNGEE. Here the CDR3 reads CASSSPSGNTIYF. CDR3 in DNA: TGTGCCAGCAGCAGTCCCTCTGGAAACACCATATATTTT.

The chain couples TRBV30 to TRBJ1-4; D unclear. The germline V and J ends were trimmed by 4 bases and 0 bases, with 12 bases remaining between them. The CDR3 consists of 15 residues. Germline lookup yields CDR1 GTSNPN and CDR2 SVGIG (reference sequence). The CDR3 DNA reads as TGTGCCTGGATACCGATCCTGGCAACTAATGAAAAACTGTTTTTT. Translated: CAWIPILATNEKLFF.

The rearrangement links TRBV9 to TRBJ1-1; 7 bases are shared with TRBD1. The V gene end was trimmed by 4 bases and the J gene end by 8 bases; junction bases not matched to a gene: 5. The germline CDR1 and CDR2 sequences are SGDLS and YYNGEE. CDR3 length: 12 residues. The CDR3 DNA is TGTGCCAGCAGCTCCTGGGGACAGGAAGCTTTCTTT. It encodes CASSSWGQEAFF.